This T cell receptor beta chain stems from a study of a mutant IDH1 vaccine in newly diagnosed glioma (dated by TCRdb to the early 2020s). Regarding the study in general: Vaccination began 4-6 weeks after radiotherapy alone, or alongside temozolomide cycles in the chemotherapy-containing groups. Of the 32 patients who were treated, about 62% were male and around 40% were female, and the mean age was around 40 years. Prior to enrollment, patients had been given standard therapy consisting of radiotherapy alone, temozolomide alone, or radiochemotherapy with temozolomide, with the combination given to most patients. The week-35 safety follow-up took place at visit V12, and the week-47 end of study took place at visit V13. Six visits were used for peripheral blood collection: V03 (baseline), V05, V07, V10, V12 and V13. For exploratory analyses, roughly 25 treated patients had longitudinal TCRB deep sequencing done wherever samples were available. Study-wide findings and limitations: Selection of PBMC samples for TCRB deep sequencing was based on availability. It was noted by the authors that analyses of patient blood samples could not be reproduced owing to sample limitations. Vaccine-induced immune responses across multiple MHC alleles were detected in 85% to 95% of patients. No apparent relationship was observed between pseudoprogression and alterations in the top peripheral T cell clonotypes detected by TCRB sequencing.

Receptor libraries were prepared by the immunoSEQ multiplex PCR assay. The hsTCRB Kit was used according to the manufacturer's protocol to amplify rearranged TCR beta chain sequences. TCRB libraries were sequenced on an Illumina MiSeq. Under the source paper's analysis protocol: The kit vendor's proprietary platform handled demultiplexing, trimming and gene mapping. Imported from immuneACCESS, the table was reduced by TCRdb to in-frame sequences with V and J called. These copies leave out some clones; in studies compared against another copy, an unresolved V gene accounts for under half, and the cause of the remainder is not known. V, J and clone size were drawn from that table, and D and trimming were deduced from the DNA. This sample is represented by about 65,000 clones; around 81% of them were singletons. Of the sample, roughly 5.7% falls within the top ten clones. About this clone itself: It lacks a known antigen. A read error may produce the germline difference seen at one junction end.

Spanning cysteine to phenylalanine, the CDR3 consists of 16 amino acids. This entry keeps only the CDR3 DNA: 48 bases, framed from base 1. CDR1 and CDR2 are read off the germline V gene as LGHNA and YSLEER. The sample's time point label, decoded: week 35, safety follow-up. Every vaccine dose consisted of 300 ug of a 20-mer mutant IDH1 peptide in Montanide, administered subcutaneously together with topical imiquimod. Eight vaccinations were administered to patients in weeks 1, 3, 5, 7, 11, 15, 19 and 23, corresponding to visits V03 through V10. Newly diagnosed WHO grade 3 or 4 IDH1-mutant astrocytomas showing loss of nuclear ATRX were present in the donors. The samples were drawn from NOA16, a multicentre, single-arm, open-label phase I trial in Germany that tested a mutant IDH1 peptide vaccine in humans for the first time. Genomic DNA for TCRB sequencing was extracted from EDTA blood using the DNeasy Blood and Tissue Kit.

The sequence is built from TRBV4-3 and TRBJ1-5, with a weak D call of TRBD1 (5 bases match). The receptor's source is a man aged 40-55 years with glioma. Sequences were derived from PBMCs, sampled from a glioma patient whose treatment included an IDH1 peptide vaccine. The nucleotides read TGCGCCAGCAGCCCAGGTCAGGGTAGGGGCAATGAGCCCCAGCATTTT. This yields the protein CASSPGQGRGNEPQHF.